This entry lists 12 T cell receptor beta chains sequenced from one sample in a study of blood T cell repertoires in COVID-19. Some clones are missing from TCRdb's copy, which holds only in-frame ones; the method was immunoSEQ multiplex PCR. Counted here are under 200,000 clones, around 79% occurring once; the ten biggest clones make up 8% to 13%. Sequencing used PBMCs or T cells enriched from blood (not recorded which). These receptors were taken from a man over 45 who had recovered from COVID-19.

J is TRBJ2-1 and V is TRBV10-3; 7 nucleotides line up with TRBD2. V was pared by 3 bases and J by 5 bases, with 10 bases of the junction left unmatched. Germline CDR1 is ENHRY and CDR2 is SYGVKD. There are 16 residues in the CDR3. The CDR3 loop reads CAISDLGEGTNNEQFF. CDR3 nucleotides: TGTGCCATCAGTGACCTCGGGGAGGGGACCAACAATGAGCAGTTCTTC.

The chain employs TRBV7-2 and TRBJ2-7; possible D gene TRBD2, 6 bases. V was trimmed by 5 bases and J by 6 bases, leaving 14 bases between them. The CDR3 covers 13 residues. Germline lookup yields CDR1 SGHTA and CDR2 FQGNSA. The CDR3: CASSVLTSSEQYF. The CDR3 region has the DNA TGTGCCAGCAGCGTACTGACTAGTTCCGAGCAGTACTTC.

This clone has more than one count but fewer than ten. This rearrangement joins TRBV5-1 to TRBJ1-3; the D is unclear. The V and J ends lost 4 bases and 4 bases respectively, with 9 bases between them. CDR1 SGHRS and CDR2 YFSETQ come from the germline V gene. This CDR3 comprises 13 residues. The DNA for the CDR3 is TGCGCCAGCAGCGGAGGGAACGGAAACACCATATATTTT. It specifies CASSGGNGNTIYF.

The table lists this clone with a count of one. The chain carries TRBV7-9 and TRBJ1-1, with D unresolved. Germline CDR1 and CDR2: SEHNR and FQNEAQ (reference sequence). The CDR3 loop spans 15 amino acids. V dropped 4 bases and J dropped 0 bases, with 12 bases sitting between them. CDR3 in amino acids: CASSSAGSLNTEAFF. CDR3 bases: TGTGCCAGCAGCTCGGCGGGCAGTTTGAACACTGAAGCTTTCTTT.

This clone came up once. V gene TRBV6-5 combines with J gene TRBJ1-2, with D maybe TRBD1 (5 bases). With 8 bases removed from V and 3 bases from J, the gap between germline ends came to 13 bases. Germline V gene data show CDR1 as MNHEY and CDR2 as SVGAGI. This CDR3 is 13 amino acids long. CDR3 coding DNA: TGTGCCAGCTGGAAGGGACTGGACTATGGCTACACCTTC. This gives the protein CASWKGLDYGYTF.

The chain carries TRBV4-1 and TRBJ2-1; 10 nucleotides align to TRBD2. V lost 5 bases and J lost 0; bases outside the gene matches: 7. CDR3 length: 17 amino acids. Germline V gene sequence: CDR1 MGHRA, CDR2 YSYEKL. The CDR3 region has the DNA TGCGCCAGCAGCGAACTAGCGGGGTCCGGCTCCTACAATGAGCAGTTCTTC. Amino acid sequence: CASSELAGSGSYNEQFF.

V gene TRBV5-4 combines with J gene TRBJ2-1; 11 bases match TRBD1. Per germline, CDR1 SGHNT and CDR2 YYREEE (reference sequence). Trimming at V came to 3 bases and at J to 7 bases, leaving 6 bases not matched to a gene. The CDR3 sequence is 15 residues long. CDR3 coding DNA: TGTGCCAGCAGCTCCGGGACAGGGGGTAGAAATGAGCAGTTCTTC. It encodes CASSSGTGGRNEQFF.

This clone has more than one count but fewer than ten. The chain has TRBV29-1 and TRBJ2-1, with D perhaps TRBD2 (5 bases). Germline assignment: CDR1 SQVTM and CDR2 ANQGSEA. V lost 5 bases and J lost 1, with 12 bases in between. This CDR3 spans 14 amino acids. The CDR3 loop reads CSVSVDLSYNEQFF. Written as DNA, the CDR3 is TGCAGCGTTAGTGTGGACTTATCCTACAATGAGCAGTTCTTC.

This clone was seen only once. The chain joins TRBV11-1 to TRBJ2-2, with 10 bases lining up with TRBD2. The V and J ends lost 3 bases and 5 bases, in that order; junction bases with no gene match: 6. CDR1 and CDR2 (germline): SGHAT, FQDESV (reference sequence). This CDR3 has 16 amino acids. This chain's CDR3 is CASSFASGGGTGELFF. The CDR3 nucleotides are TGTGCCAGCAGCTTCGCTAGCGGGGGTGGTACCGGGGAGCTGTTTTTT.

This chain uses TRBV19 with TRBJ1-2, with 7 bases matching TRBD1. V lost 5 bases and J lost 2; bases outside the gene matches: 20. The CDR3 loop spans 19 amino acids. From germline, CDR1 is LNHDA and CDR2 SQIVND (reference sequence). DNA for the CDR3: TGTGCCAGTAGTGGGCAGGGACAGACCCGCGCGGTACCCAACTATGGCTACACCTTC. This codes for CASSGQGQTRAVPNYGYTF.

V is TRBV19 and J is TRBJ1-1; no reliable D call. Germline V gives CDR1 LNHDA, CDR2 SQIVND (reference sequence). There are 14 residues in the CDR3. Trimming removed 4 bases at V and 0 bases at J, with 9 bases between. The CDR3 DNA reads TGTGCCAGTAGTACCTGGCCTGTGAACACTGAAGCTTTCTTT. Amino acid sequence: CASSTWPVNTEAFF.

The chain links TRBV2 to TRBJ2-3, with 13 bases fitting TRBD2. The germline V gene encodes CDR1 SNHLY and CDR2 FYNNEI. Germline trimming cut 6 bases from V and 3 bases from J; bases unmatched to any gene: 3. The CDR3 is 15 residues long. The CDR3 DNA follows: TGTGCCAGCAGCAGGACTAGCGGGGGAACAGATACGCAGTATTTT. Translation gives CASSRTSGGTDTQYF.